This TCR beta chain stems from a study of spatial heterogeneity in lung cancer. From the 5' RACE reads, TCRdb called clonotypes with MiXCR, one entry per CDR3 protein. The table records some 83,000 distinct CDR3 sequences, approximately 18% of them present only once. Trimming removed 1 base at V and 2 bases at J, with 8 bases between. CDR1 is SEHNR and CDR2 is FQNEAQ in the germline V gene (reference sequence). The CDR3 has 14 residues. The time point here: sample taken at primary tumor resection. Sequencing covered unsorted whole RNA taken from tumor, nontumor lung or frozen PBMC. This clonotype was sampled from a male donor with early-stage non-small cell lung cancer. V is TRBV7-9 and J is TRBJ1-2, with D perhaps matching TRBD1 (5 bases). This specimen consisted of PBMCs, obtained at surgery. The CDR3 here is CASSLGRANYGYTF. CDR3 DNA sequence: TGTGCCAGCAGCTTAGGCAGGGCCAACTATGGCTACACCTTC.